This TCR beta chain emerged from a study of OX40 agonist ivuxolimab in advanced cancers. Study information: Cancers in dose escalation were hepatocellular, melanoma, renal cell and head and neck. General study findings and limits: Nonresponders, in some cases, also had low normalized T-cell clonal expansion.

A word on this clone: The target antigen is unknown. The identical CDR3 is also encoded by other nucleotide sequences in the sample.

Measured with immunoSEQ multiplex PCR; TCRdb has only the in-frame clones, and not every one. Of roughly 32,000 clones detected, roughly 86% appear once; the ten largest clones hold roughly three fifths. V lost 3 bases, J lost 3 bases, and 7 bases lay in between. The CDR3 spans 12 residues. From germline, CDR1 is GTSNPN and CDR2 SVGIG (reference sequence). This clonotype was obtained from an adult with an advanced solid tumor such as melanoma, head and neck, liver or kidney cancer. This chain uses TRBV30 with TRBJ2-3, with TRBD1 as a possible D gene (6 bases). The sample here was CD4+ or CD8+ T cells sorted from blood, taken in a trial of the OX40 agonist ivuxolimab. The CDR3 DNA is TGTGCCTGGAGCCAGGGGACAGATACGCAGTATTTT. Translation gives CAWSQGTDTQYF.